The TCR beta chain described here comes from a study of T cells expressing NK-cell markers. Remarks on this clonotype: Its antigen is unknown.

TCRdb re-analyzed the 5' RACE reads; it lists each CDR3 protein once, without DNA. The listing contains 150,000 to 180,000 distinct CDR3 sequences. Broader study findings: Uncertainty persisted over the HCMV specificity of expanded NKG2C+ T cell clones.

The sequence was obtained from a woman aged 45-65 years in good health. The specimen sequenced was blood T cells: a sorted CD56 or NKG2C T cell subset, CD4+ or CD8+ T cells, or bulk PBMC T cells (not recorded which).

The CDR3 is CASRLAPNQPQHF. The chain links TRBV6-5 to TRBJ1-5. The V gene's germline CDR1 is MNHEY and CDR2 SVGAGI. The CDR3 sequence is 13 residues long.